The clone carrying this T cell receptor (beta chain) was seen a handful of times. What it binds is not known. Unique molecular identifiers were incorporated into the prepared TCRbeta library. Each CDR3 protein gets one entry after TCRdb re-called the PCR reads with MiXCR. The data contain about 830,000 distinct CDR3 sequences, about 15% of them singletons. The germline gives CDR1 SGHVS, CDR2 FNYEAQ. The CDR3 has 15 residues. Losses at the gene ends were 5 bases for V and 3 bases for J; bases not matched to a gene: 8. The data derive from a study of T-cell reconstitution after alpha-beta-depleted transplantation in children. Overall study results and limits: Surviving recipient T cells and thymic progenitors accounted for the high day-60 TCRbeta diversity observed in some patients. By one year post-transplant, T-cell counts and diversity largely arose from T cells that were newly produced. Several hundred expanded graft clones reportedly supplied alpha-beta T cells about two months after transplant.

The receptor was derived from a male patient younger than 18 who had a stem cell transplant for acute lymphoblastic leukemia, so the T cells may come from the graft donor. The sample consisted of PBMCs, mostly from graft donor cells, taken 360 days after TCRalphabeta/CD19-depleted stem cell transplant. The rearrangement joins TRBV7-6 to TRBJ2-3; TRBD1 aligns across 7 bases. The chain's CDR3 is CASSKTGSRTDTQYF. DNA for the CDR3: TGTGCCAGCAGCAAGACAGGGTCTAGGACAGATACGCAGTATTTT.